The rows below give T cell receptor beta chains drawn from one sample of a study of cytomegalovirus exposure and HLA in healthy donors. Using immunoSEQ multiplex PCR, the repertoire was profiled, and TCRdb retains in-frame clones only, with some absent. The table lists approximately 170,000 clones, 75% to 85% of them singletons. Sequenced sample: PBMCs. These receptors all stem from a woman in her forties or fifties in good health and CMV-seronegative. Both conserved end residues are part of each CDR3. The D gene is left open where the match is weak. A clone size is listed for some rows: how often the clone was seen (once, few, many), or a class if it is expanded.

CDR3nt	CDR3aa	abundance	j_gene	v_gene	d_gene
TGTGCCAGCAGCTCACCCTTCGCTAGTGGCTACACCTTC	CASSSPFASGYTF	-	TRBJ1-2	TRBV7-2	-
TGCGCCAGCAGTATTCAAACAGGGGGCGGGACAGATACGCAGTATTTT	CASSIQTGGGTDTQYF	-	TRBJ2-3	TRBV4-3	TRBD1
TGTGCCAGCAGGGAGACAGCCGGGGGCTCCTACGAGCAGTACTTC	CASRETAGGSYEQYF	-	TRBJ2-7	TRBV6-6	-
TGTGCCAGCAGTATCGCGAGGACAGGGCCAGGGTTCTTT	CASSIARTGPGFF	few	TRBJ1-1	TRBV6-5	TRBD1
TGTGCCAGCAGTGCGGGACAGGGGGCTTCCTACAATGAGCAGTTCTTC	CASSAGQGASYNEQFF	few	TRBJ2-1	TRBV6-1	TRBD1
TGTGCCAGCAGCTTGGTGGGACAGGGGGGAGCTAACTATGGCTACACCTTC	CASSLVGQGGANYGYTF	-	TRBJ1-2	TRBV5-6	TRBD1
TGTGCCAGCAGCCAAGATGGGCAGGGCTGGAATTCACCCCTCCACTTT	CASSQDGQGWNSPLHF	-	TRBJ1-6	TRBV4-2	-
TGTGCCAGCAGCGTGTGGGGGGACACCATATATTTT	CASSVWGDTIYF	-	TRBJ1-3	TRBV9	-
TGTGCCAGCAGCCGAATAACTCGCAATGAGCAGTTCTTC	CASSRITRNEQFF	once	TRBJ2-1	TRBV2	-
TGTGCCAGCTCACCGTGGACTAGCGCGCAAGAGACCCAGTACTTC	CASSPWTSAQETQYF	-	TRBJ2-5	TRBV18	TRBD2
TGTGCCAGTAGCCAAACCGGGGGAAATACGCAGTATTTT	CASSQTGGNTQYF	-	TRBJ2-3	TRBV19	-
TGTGCCAGCTCACCTCGGACAGGGGGCTCAGGAGAGACCCAGTACTTC	CASSPRTGGSGETQYF	-	TRBJ2-5	TRBV18	TRBD1
TGTGCCAGTAGTATAAGACTAGCACCAACGTTCACAGATACGCAGTATTTT	CASSIRLAPTFTDTQYF	once	TRBJ2-3	TRBV19	TRBD2
TGTGCCAGCAGTGCGCCTGGCAGGGGACGACTCATGAACACTGAAGCTTTCTTT	CASSAPGRGRLMNTEAFF	-	TRBJ1-1	TRBV25-1	-
TGTGCCAGCAGCCCACCCTTGGCAGGAAACTATGGCTACACCTTC	CASSPPLAGNYGYTF	-	TRBJ1-2	TRBV11-2	-
TGCGCCAGCAGCCCTGGACAGGGGGCAATACACGAGCAGTACTTC	CASSPGQGAIHEQYF	-	TRBJ2-7	TRBV5-1	TRBD1
TGCGCCAGCAGACTCTGGACAGGGACTACTAATGGAAACACCATATATTTT	CASRLWTGTTNGNTIYF	-	TRBJ1-3	TRBV5-1	TRBD1
TGTGCCAGCAGCTTGACAAATAGCAATCAGCCCCAGCATTTT	CASSLTNSNQPQHF	-	TRBJ1-5	TRBV7-9	-
TGTGCCAGCAGCCCTCGGAGGGCACCAGGAGATACGCAGTATTTT	CASSPRRAPGDTQYF	-	TRBJ2-3	TRBV7-3	-
TGTGCCAGCAGAAGGACAGGAACGAGGGATACGCAGTATTTT	CASRRTGTRDTQYF	-	TRBJ2-3	TRBV28	TRBD1